This T cell receptor beta chain was obtained from a study of blood T cell repertoires in COVID-19. Study background: T cells, B-cell-depleted T cells, or PBMCs supplied cDNA or gDNA.

Deletions cut 4 bases from V and 4 bases from J, with 15 bases between. CDR3 length: 15 residues. Germline values: CDR1 MGHDK, CDR2 SYGVNS. Assay: immunoSEQ multiplex PCR; the TCRdb copy retains only in-frame clones and omits some. In the table there are 180,000 or so clones, 75% to 80% of which are singletons. This clonotype was obtained from a woman in her fifties or sixties with active or convalescent COVID-19. Material: peripheral blood. The rearrangement joins TRBV25-1 to TRBJ2-3; the D gene is possibly TRBD2 (6 bases). The CDR3 DNA follows: TGTGCCAGCAGTGCCTATAGCGGTGGCTCAGATACGCAGTATTTT. This sequence encodes CASSAYSGGSDTQYF.